This T cell receptor beta chain was identified during a study of CD8 T cells in Susac syndrome. Per the germline V gene, CDR1 is MNHEY and CDR2 is SVGAGI. This CDR3 is built from 15 residues. Trimming removed 1 base from V and 5 bases from J, with 14 bases in between. Random hexamers were used to reverse transcribe roughly 0.5 to 1 ug of RNA. Each CDR3 protein is one row after TCRdb ran MiXCR on the immunoSEQ multiplex PCR reads. Among around 140,000 distinct CDR3 sequences listed, around 86% were seen once. The T cells that were sequenced for TCR beta were CD8+ and CD4+ cells from blood. This clonotype was recorded a few times.

The sequence was collected from a human donor with multiple sclerosis. Sequenced: CD8+ T cells from PBMCs. The chain employs TRBV6-5 and TRBJ2-5; no definite D call. In DNA, the CDR3 is TGTGCCAGCAGTTACTGGGCAGCGTCGATCGAGACCCAGTACTTC. Amino acid sequence: CASSYWAASIETQYF.